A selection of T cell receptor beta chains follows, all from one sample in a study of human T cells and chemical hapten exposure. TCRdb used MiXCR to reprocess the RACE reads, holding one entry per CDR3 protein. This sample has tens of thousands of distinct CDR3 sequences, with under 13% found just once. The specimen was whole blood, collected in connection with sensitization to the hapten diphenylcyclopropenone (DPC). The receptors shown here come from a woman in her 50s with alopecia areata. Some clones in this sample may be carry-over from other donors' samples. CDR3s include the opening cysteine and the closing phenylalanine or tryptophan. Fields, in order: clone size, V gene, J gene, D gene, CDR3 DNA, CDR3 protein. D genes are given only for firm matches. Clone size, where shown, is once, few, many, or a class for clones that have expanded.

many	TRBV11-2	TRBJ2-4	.	TGTGCCAGCAGCTTAGGACATACACCCACGGCCATTCAGTACTTC	CASSLGHTPTAIQYF
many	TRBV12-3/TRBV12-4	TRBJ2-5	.	TGTGCCAGCAGCCCCCCTTGGGGGCAAGAGACCCAGTACTTC	CASSPPWGQETQYF
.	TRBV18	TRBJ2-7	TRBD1	TGTGCCAGCTCACCGGTAGGACAGGGACCCTACGAGCAGTACTTC	CASSPVGQGPYEQYF
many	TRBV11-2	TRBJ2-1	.	TGTGCCAGCAGCTTAATGGGCAATGAGCAGTTCTTC	CASSLMGNEQFF
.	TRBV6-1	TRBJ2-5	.	TGTGCCAGCAGTGAATGGGAGACCCAGTACTTC	CASSEWETQYF
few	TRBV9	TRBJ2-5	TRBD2	TGTGCCAGCAGCTTGGGACTAGCAGTCAGTGGCCAGTACTTC	CASSLGLAVSGQYF
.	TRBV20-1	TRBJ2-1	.	TGCAGCGCTCCTAGCGATTCCTACAATGAGCAGTTCTTC	CSAPSDSYNEQFF
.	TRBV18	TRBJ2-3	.	TGTGCCAGCTCACCTGTAGATACGCAGTATTTT	CASSPVDTQYF
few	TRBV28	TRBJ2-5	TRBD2	TGTGCCAGCACCGGGACTTTCGGGGGGTTCGAGACCCAGTACTTC	CASTGTFGGFETQYF
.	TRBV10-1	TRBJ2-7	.	TGCGCCGGAAATCTTAGACGGCGGGCGGCCTCCTACGAGCAGTACTTC	CAGNLRRRAASYEQYF
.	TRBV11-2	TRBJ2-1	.	TGTGCCAGCAGCTTAAGGCCCGCGCCTCCAAATGAGCAGTTCTTC	CASSLRPAPPNEQFF
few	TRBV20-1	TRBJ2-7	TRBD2	TGCAGTGCTAGAGATGTGGGGGAGGGCCTCTCCTACGAGCAGTACTTC	CSARDVGEGLSYEQYF
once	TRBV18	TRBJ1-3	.	TGTGCCAGCTCACCAACCCGGGACATCCCACGGGGAAACACCATATATTTT	CASSPTRDIPRGNTIYF
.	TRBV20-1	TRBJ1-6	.	TGCAGTGCTACCCCGGGCGGCTCCTATAATTCACCCCTCCACTTT	CSATPGGSYNSPLHF
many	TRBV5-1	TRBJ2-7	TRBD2	TGCGCCAGCAGCCCCCGGACTAGCGGCCCCTACGAGCAGTACTTC	CASSPRTSGPYEQYF
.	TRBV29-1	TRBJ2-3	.	TGCAGCGTTATCACGGGAAGCGGCGTTACAGATACGCAGTATTTT	CSVITGSGVTDTQYF
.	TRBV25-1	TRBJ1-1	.	TGTGCCAGCAGTGATAGGGCACGAGGGGGAAGGACGAACACTGAAGCTTTCTTT	CASSDRARGGRTNTEAFF
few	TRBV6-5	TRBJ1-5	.	TGTGCCAGCAGTACGTATAATCAGCCCCAGCATTTT	CASSTYNQPQHF
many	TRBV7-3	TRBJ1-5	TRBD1	TGTGCCAGCAAAAGGTCACAGGGGCCAGGGCAGCCCCAGCATTTT	CASKRSQGPGQPQHF
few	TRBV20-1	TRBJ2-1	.	TGCACCGGTGGGGGCGCCTCCCCCAATGAGCAGTTCTTC	CTGGGASPNEQFF
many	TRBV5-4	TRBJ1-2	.	TGTGCCAGCAGCCCTGACCTAAACTATGGCTACACCTTC	CASSPDLNYGYTF
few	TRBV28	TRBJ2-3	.	TGTGCCAGCAGTACCGTGGGCACAGATACGCAGTATTTT	CASSTVGTDTQYF
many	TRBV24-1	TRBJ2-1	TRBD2	TGTGCCACCGCTGATGCTAGCGGGAGGTTTAGCTCCTACAATGAGCAGTTCTTC	CATADASGRFSSYNEQFF
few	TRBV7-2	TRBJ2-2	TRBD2	TGTGCCAGCAAACGGGAGGGCCCCGGTCCCGGGGAGCTGTTTTTT	CASKREGPGPGELFF